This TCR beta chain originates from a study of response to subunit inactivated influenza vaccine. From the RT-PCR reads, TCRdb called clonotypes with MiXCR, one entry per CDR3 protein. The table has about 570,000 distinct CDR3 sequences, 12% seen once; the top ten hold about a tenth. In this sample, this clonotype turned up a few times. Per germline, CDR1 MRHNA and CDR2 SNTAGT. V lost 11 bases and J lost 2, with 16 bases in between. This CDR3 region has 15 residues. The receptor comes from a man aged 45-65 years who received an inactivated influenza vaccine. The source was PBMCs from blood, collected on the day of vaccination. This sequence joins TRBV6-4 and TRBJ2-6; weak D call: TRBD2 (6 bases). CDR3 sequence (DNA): TGTGCCGGAGGGTTTTGGCAAACTGGGGCCAACGTCCTGACTTTC. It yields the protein CAGGFWQTGANVLTF.